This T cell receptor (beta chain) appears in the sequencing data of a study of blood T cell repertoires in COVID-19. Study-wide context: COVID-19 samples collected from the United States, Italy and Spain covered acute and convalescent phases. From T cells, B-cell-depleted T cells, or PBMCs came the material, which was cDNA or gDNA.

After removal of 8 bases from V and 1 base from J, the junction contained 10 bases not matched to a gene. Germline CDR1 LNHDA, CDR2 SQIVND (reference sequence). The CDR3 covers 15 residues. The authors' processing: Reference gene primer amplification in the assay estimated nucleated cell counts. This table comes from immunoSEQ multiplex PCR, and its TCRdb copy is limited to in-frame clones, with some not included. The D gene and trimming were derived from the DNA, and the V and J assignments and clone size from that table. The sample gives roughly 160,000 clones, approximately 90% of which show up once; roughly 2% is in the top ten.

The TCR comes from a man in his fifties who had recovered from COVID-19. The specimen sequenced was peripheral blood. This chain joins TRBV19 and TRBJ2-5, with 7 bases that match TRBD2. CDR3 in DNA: TGTGCCAGTCCCCCGACTAGCATGATCCAAGAGACCCAGTACTTC. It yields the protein CASPPTSMIQETQYF.